These 3 T cell receptor beta chains originate from one sample sequenced in a study of early T cells in non-severe SARS-CoV-2 infection. TCRdb itself ran the 5' RACE reads through MiXCR, one entry per CDR3 protein. The sample includes tens of thousands of distinct CDR3 sequences, roughly 12% of them seen just once. Sequencing was done on a sample of whole blood. These receptors were taken from an adult who was a healthcare worker with PCR-confirmed SARS-CoV-2 infection or an uninfected control (not recorded which).

The rearrangement uses TRBV7-2 and TRBJ2-7; no firm D call. The germline CDR1 and CDR2 sequences are SGHTA and FQGNSA. The V end was cut by 5 bases, the J end by 6 bases, with 14 bases between. There are 13 residues in the CDR3. The CDR3 sequence is CASSPGPDAEQYF. DNA of the CDR3: TGTGCCAGCAGCCCCGGACCGGACGCCGAGCAGTACTTC.

As regards this clonotype: This may be a read error, as it is one base from a much larger clone. The chain is built from TRBV6-1 and TRBJ1-1; D is uncertain. CDR1 and CDR2 from the germline V gene are MNHNS and SASEGT. CDR3 length equals 9 residues. The CDR3 region is CAGSEQAFF. As DNA, the CDR3 is TGTGCCGGCAGTGAACAAGCTTTCTTT.

This clonotype was picked up many times. The chain links TRBV3-1 to TRBJ2-1, with D unresolved. Trimming stripped 4 bases from V and 2 bases from J, with 15 bases between. CDR3 length: 16 residues. Germline V gene sequence: CDR1 LGHDT, CDR2 YNNKEL (reference sequence). Here the CDR3 DNA reads TGTGCCAGCAGCCTCATCTCGGGTACACCCTACAATGAGCAGTTCTTC. Protein: CASSLISGTPYNEQFF.